The present entry profiles one T cell receptor (beta chain) with its context. Its antigen remains unidentified. The V segment lost 6 bases and the J segment 0 bases; nucleotides outside the gene matches: 8. Germline CDR1 reads SNHLY; CDR2 reads FYNNEI. The CDR3 consists of 16 residues. These data originate in a study of cytomegalovirus exposure and HLA in healthy donors. Study-wide results and limits: The study carried out a later analysis of TCR beta sequences. It associated around 17,000 of them with specific HLA alleles at a false discovery rate of 0.05. Researchers counted roughly 150 TCR beta chains as cytomegalovirus-associated. Reported findings show TCR beta sequences accurately forecast HLA-A and HLA-B alleles in most subjects.

13 Jbeta primers and 60 Vbeta primers were used for the PCR. Profiled with immunoSEQ multiplex PCR; TCRdb holds only in-frame clones, not every one. The sample shows 100,000 to 150,000 clones, approximately 83% of them seen only once. The rearrangement joins TRBV2 to TRBJ2-3; 8 bases are shared with TRBD2. Specimen: PBMCs. The sequence was obtained from a woman between 40 and 55 years old in good health and CMV-seropositive. The CDR3 DNA follows: TGTGCCAGCAGGGACCCGGGAGGGATCAGCACAGATACGCAGTATTTT. Protein: CASRDPGGISTDTQYF.